The 4 T cell receptor beta chains given below trace back to one sample, sequenced in a study of blood T cell repertoires in COVID-19. The data were produced by immunoSEQ multiplex PCR, yet TCRdb's version contains in-frame clones alone and is incomplete. This sample has 140,000 to 150,000 clones, with around four fifths found just once. Input material: PBMCs or T cells enriched from blood (not recorded which). Receptors were obtained from a woman aged 40 to 50 who had recovered from COVID-19.

This clone was seen a handful of times. The V and J genes are TRBV3-1 (or the pseudogene TRBV3-2) and TRBJ2-1; 8 positions agree with TRBD1. The germline V gene has CDR1 LGHDT and CDR2 YNNKEL (reference sequence). This CDR3 spans 20 amino acids. The ends lost 1 base at V and 0 bases at J; junction bases unmatched: 14. The CDR3 DNA reads as TGTGCCAGCAGCCAAGGAAGGAGTAGGACAGGGTTCGCCTCCTACAATGAGCAGTTCTTC. Its protein is CASSQGRSRTGFASYNEQFF.

This clone occurred once. V gene TRBV18 combines with J gene TRBJ2-5; 8 bases are a match to TRBD2. This CDR3 is built from 16 residues. Germline trimming cut 3 bases from V and 3 bases from J; bases unmatched to any gene: 9. CDR1 KGHSH and CDR2 LQKENI come from the germline V gene. The CDR3 loop reads CASSPDSGAGEETQYF. In nucleotides, the CDR3 is TGTGCCAGCTCACCGGATAGCGGGGCCGGGGAAGAGACCCAGTACTTC.

The CDR3 loop reads CASSPSDRASGYTF. The CDR3 nucleotides read TGTGCCAGCAGTCCTTCGGACAGGGCCTCTGGCTACACCTTC. This chain uses TRBV6-5 with TRBJ1-2, with 8 bases matching TRBD1. Germline CDR1 reads MNHEY; CDR2 reads SVGAGI. Unmatched junction bases numbered 9, after V lost 5 bases and J lost 7 bases. This CDR3 region has 14 residues.

The CDR3 DNA reads TGCGCCAGCAGCTTGGAACAGGCGAGCCCACCTGAAGCTTTCTTT. Protein: CASSLEQASPPEAFF. V gene TRBV5-1 combines with J gene TRBJ1-1; a possible D gene is TRBD1 (5 bases). Germline V lookup: CDR1 SGHRS, CDR2 YFSETQ. The CDR3 loop spans 15 amino acids. V was clipped by 0 bases and J by 6 bases, with 15 bases between them.